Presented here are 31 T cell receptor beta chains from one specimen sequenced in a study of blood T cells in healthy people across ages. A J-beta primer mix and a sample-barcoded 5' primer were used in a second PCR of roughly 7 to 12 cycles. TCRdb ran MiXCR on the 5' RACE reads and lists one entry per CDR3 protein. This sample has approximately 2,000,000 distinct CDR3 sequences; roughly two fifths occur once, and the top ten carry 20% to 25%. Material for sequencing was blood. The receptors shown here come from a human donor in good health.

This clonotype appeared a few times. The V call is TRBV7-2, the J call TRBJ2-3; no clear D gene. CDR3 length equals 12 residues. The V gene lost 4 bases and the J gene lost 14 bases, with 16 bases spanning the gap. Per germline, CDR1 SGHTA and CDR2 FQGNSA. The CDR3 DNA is TGTGCCAGCAGCTCAGACCGCCCAGTGGTGTATTTT. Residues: CASSSDRPVVYF.

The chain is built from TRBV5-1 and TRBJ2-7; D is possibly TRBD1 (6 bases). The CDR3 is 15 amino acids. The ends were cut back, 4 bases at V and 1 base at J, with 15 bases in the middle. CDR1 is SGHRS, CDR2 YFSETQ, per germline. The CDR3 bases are TGCGCCAGCAGCGCGAAACAGGGCCCGTCCTACGAGCAGTACTTC. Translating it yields CASSAKQGPSYEQYF.

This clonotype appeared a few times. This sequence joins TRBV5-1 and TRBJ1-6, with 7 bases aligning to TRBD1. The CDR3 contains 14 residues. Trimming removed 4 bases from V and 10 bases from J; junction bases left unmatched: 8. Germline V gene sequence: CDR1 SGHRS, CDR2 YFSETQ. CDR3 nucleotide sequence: TGCGCCAGCAGCCCACGGACAGGCGGCTCACCCCTCCACTTT. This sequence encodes CASSPRTGGSPLHF.

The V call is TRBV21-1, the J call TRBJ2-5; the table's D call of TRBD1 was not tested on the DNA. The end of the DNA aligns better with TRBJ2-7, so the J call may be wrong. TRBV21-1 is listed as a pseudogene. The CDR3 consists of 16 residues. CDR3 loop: CVSIIDGRRLLDEQYF. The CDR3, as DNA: TGTGTCAGCATCATAGATGGGCGGCGACTTCTGGACGAGCAGTACTTC.

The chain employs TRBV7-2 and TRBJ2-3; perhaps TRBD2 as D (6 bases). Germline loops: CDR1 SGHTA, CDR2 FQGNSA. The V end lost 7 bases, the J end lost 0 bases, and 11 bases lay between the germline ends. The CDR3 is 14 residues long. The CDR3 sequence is CASTPGTSTDTQYF. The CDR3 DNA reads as TGTGCCAGCACGCCCGGGACTAGCACAGATACGCAGTATTTT. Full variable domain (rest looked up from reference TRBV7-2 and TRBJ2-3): GAGVSQSPSNKVTEKGKDVELRCDPISGHTALYWYRQSLGQGLEFLIYFQGNSAPDKSGLPSDRFSAERTGGSVSTLTIQRTQQEDSAVYLCASTPGTSTDTQYFGPGTRLTVL.

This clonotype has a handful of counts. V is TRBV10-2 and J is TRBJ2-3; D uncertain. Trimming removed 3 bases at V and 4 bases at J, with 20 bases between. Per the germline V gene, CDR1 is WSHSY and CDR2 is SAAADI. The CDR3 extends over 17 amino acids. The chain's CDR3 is CASSDYYIRDGSDTQYF. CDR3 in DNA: TGCGCCAGCAGTGATTATTACATTAGGGATGGCTCAGATACGCAGTATTTT.

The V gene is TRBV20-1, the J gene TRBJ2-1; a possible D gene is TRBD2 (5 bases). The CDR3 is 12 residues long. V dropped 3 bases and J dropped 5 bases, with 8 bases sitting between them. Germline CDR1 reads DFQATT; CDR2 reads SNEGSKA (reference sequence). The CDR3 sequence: CSARDFDNEQFF. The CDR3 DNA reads TGCAGTGCTAGGGACTTCGACAATGAGCAGTTCTTC.

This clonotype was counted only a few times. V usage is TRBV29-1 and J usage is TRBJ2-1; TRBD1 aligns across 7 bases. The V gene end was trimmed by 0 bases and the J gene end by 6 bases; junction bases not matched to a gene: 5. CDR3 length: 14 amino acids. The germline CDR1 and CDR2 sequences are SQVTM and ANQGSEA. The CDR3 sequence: CSVEDRQGVNEQFF. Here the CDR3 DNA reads TGCAGCGTTGAAGATCGGCAGGGGGTCAATGAGCAGTTCTTC.

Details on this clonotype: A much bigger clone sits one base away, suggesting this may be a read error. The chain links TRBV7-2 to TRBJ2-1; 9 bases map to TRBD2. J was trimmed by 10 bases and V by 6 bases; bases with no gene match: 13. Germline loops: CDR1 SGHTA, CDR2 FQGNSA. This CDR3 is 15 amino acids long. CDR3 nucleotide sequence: TGTGCCAGCAGGGGCGGGGGGGCCGGAGTGAAGGAGCAGTTCTTC. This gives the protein CASRGGGAGVKEQFF.

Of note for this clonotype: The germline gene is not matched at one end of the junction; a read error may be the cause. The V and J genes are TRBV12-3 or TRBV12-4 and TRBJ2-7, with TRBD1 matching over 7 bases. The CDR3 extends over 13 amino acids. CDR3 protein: CASRLDRAYEQYF. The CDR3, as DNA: TGTGCCAGCAGATTAGACAGGGCCTACGAGCAGTACTTC.

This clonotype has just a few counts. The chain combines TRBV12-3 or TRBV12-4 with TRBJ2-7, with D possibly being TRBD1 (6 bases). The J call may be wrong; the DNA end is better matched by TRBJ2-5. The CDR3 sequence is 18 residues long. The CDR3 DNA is TGTGCCAGCAGTTCCGCCCAGGACAGTTTTAGGAAGAAAGAGACCCAGTACTTC. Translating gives CASSSAQDSFRKKETQYF.

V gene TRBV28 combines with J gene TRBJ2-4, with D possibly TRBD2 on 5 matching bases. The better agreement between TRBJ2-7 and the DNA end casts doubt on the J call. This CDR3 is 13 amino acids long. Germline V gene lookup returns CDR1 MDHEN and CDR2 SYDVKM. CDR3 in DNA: TGTGCCTGGGATGACGGGGTCAGGAACGAGCAGTACTTC. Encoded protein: CAWDDGVRNEQYF.

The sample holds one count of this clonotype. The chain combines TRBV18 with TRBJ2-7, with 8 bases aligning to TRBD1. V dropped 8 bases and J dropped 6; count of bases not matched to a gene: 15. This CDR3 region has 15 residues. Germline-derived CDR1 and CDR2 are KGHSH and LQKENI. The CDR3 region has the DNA TGTGCCAGCGGAGAAGGCAGGGGGCCGGCGAGCGAGCAGTACTTC. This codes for CASGEGRGPASEQYF. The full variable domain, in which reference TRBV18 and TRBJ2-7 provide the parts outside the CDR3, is NAGVMQNPRHLVRRRGQEARLRCSPMKGHSHVYWYRQLPEEGLKFMVYLQKENIIDESGMPKERFSAEFPKEGPSILRIQQVVRGDSAAYFCASGEGRGPASEQYFGPGTRLTVT.

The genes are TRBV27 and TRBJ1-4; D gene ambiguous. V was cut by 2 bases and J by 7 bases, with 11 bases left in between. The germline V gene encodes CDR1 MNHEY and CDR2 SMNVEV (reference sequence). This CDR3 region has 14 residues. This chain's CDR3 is CASSLIRGGEKLFF. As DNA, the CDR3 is TGTGCCAGCAGTTTAATTAGAGGAGGTGAAAAACTGTTTTTT. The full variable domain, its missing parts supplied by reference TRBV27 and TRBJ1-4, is EAQVTQNPRYLITVTGKKLTVTCSQNMNHEYMSWYRQDPGLGLRQIYYSMNVEVTDKGDVPEGYKVSRKEKRNFPLILESPSPNQTSLYFCASSLIRGGEKLFFGSGTQLSVL.

The DNA for the CDR3 is TGTGCCAGCAGCCAGTGGACAGGGAATGAAAAACTGTTTTTT. Its translation is CASSQWTGNEKLFF. The chain recombines TRBV7-9 with TRBJ1-4; TRBD1 matches at 8 bases. This CDR3 has 14 residues. Germline-derived CDR1 and CDR2 are SEHNR and FQNEAQ (reference sequence). V shed 5 bases, J shed 5 bases, and the junction held 4 bases outside the gene matches.

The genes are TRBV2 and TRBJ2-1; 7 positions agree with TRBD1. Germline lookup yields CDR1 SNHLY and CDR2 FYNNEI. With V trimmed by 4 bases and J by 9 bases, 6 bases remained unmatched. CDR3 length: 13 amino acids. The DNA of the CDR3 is TGTGCCAGCAGTGTGAATTACAGGGGTGAGCAGTTCTTC. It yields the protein CASSVNYRGEQFF.

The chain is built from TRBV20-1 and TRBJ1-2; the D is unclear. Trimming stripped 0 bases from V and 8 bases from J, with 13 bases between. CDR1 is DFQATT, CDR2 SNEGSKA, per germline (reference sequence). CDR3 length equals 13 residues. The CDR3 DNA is TGCAGTGCTAGAGATCAGACGGTGAGAGGCTACACCTTC. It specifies CSARDQTVRGYTF.

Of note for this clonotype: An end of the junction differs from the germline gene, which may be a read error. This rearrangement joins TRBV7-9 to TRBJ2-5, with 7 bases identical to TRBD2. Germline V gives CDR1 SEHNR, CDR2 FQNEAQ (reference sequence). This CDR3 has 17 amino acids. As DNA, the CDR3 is TGTGCCACCAGCTTAGCGGGTGGGGCAGCTGAACAAGAGACCCAGTACTTC. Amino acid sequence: CATSLAGGAAEQETQYF.

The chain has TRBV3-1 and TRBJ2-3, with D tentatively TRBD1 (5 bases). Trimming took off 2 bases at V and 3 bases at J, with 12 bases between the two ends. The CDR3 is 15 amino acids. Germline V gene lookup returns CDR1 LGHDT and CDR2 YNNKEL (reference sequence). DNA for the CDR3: TGTGCCAGCAGCCAACAAGGGGTTGAAACAGATACGCAGTATTTT. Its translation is CASSQQGVETDTQYF.

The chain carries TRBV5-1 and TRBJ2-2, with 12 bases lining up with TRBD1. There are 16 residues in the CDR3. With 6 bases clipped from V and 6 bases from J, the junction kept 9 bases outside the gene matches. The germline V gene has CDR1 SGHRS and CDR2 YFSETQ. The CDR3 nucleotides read TGCGCCAGCAACTCTGGGACAGGGGGCGGATCCGGGGAGCTGTTTTTT. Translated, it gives CASNSGTGGGSGELFF.

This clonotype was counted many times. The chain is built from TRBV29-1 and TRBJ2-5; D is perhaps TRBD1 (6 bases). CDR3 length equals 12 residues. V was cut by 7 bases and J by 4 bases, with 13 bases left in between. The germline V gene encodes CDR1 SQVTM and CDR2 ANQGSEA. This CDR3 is CSAQGWGETQYF. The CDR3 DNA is TGCAGCGCTCAGGGGTGGGGAGAGACCCAGTACTTC. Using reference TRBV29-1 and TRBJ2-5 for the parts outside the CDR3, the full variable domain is SAVISQKPSRDICQRGTSLTIQCQVDSQVTMMFWYRQQPGQSLTLIATANQGSEATYESGFVIDKFPISRPNLTFSTLTVSNMSPEDSSIYLCSAQGWGETQYFGPGTRLLVL.

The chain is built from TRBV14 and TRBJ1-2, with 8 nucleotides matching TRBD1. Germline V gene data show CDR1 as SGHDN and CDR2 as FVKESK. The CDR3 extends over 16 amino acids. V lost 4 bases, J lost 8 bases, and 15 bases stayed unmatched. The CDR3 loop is CASSRRRGQGLGGYTF. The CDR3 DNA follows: TGTGCCAGCAGCCGACGCCGAGGACAGGGCTTGGGGGGCTACACCTTC.

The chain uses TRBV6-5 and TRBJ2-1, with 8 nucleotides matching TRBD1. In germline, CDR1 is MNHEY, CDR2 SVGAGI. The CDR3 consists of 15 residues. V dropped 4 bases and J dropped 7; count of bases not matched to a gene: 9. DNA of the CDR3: TGTGCCAGCAGTTTTCAGGGGGCGCAGGGTAATGAGCAGTTCTTC. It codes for CASSFQGAQGNEQFF.

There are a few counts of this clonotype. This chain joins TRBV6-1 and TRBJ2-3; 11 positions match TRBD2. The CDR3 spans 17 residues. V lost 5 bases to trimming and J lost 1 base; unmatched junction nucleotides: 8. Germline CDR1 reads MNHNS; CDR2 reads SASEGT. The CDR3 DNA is TGTGCCAGCAGTCGAGCGGTTAGCGGGGGGGGCACAGATACGCAGTATTTT. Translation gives CASSRAVSGGGTDTQYF.

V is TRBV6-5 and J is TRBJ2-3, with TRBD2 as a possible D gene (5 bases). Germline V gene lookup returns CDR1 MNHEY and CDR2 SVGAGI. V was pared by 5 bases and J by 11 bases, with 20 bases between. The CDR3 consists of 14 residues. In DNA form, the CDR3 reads TGTGCCAGCAGTCCTGATATGTCTCGGGGTATGCAGTATTTT. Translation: CASSPDMSRGMQYF.

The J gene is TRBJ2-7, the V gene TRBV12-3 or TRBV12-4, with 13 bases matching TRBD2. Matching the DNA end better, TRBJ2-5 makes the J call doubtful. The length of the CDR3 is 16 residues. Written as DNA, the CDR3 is TGTGCCAGCAGAGGACTAGCGGGGGTTTCCCTGGAGACCCAGTACTTC. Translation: CASRGLAGVSLETQYF.

The CDR3 protein is CASSLPVTGPITDTQYF. CDR3 DNA: TGTGCCAGCAGCCTTCCTGTGACAGGACCGATTACAGATACGCAGTATTTT. The chain couples TRBV12-3 or TRBV12-4 to TRBJ2-3, with a weak D call TRBD1 (6 bases). V lost 6 bases and J lost 3, with 22 bases in between. This CDR3 spans 17 amino acids.

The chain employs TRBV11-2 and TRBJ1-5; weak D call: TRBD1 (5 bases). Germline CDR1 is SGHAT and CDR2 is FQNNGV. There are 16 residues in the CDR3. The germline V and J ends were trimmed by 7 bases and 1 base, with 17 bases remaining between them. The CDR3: CASTPAGRWSNQPQHF. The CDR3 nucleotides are TGTGCCAGCACCCCGGCGGGACGGTGGAGCAATCAGCCCCAGCATTTT.

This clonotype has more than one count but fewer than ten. The CDR3 DNA sequence: TGCAGTGCTGATAGACTAGCGGCACGCACAGATACGCAGTATTTT. This gives the protein CSADRLAARTDTQYF. V gene TRBV20-1 combines with J gene TRBJ2-3; 9 positions agree with TRBD2. Germline V gene data show CDR1 as DFQATT and CDR2 as SNEGSKA (reference sequence). V dropped 5 bases and J dropped 1; count of bases not matched to a gene: 7. The CDR3 contains 15 residues.

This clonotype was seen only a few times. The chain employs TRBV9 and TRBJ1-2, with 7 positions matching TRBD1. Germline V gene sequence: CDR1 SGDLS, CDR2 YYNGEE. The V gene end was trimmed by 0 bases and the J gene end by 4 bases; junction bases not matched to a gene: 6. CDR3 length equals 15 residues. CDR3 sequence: CASSVGTGRGYGYTF. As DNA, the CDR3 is TGTGCCAGCAGCGTAGGGACAGGACGGGGCTATGGCTACACCTTC.

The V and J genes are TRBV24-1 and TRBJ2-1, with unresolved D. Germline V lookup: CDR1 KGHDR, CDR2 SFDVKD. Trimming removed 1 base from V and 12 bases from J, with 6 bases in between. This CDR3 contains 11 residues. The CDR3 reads CATSDFGWQFF. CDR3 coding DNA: TGTGCCACCAGTGATTTTGGGTGGCAGTTCTTC.